The clone carrying this TCR beta chain appeared a few times. Its target is not known. The sample originates from a study of beta chain features in type 1 diabetes. Stem cell-like memory, regulatory, central memory and naive CD4+ cells were sorted via CD45RO/CCR7/CD25/CD127/CD95/CD27. Expressed TCRB transcripts were sequenced after all isolated RNA was converted to cDNA. The method was immunoSEQ multiplex PCR; TCRdb's version includes in-frame clones alone and lacks a portion of them. This sample yields 640,000 or so clones, of which over 12% are seen a single time; less than 0.04% belongs to the top ten. Study-wide findings and caveats: In every one of the four CD4+ subsets, TCRB CDR3s were moderately but significantly shorter in Type 1 diabetes patients. Junctions at VDJ sites from type 1 diabetes patients had fewer insertions and more deletions. Whether TCRB rearrangement is influenced by HLA type was left unresolved in this analysis.

The sample comprised naive CD4+ T cells from blood. The receptor was isolated from a young man with type 1 diabetes.

The CDR3 is CASSPQGAGNTIYF. CDR3 DNA sequence: TGTGCCAGCAGTCCCCAGGGGGCTGGAAACACCATATATTTT. The chain carries TRBV7-9 and TRBJ1-3; the match to TRBD1 covers 7 bases. Germline V lookup: CDR1 SEHNR, CDR2 FQNEAQ (reference sequence). V lost 6 bases to trimming and J lost 2 bases; unmatched junction nucleotides: 4. This CDR3 comprises 14 residues.